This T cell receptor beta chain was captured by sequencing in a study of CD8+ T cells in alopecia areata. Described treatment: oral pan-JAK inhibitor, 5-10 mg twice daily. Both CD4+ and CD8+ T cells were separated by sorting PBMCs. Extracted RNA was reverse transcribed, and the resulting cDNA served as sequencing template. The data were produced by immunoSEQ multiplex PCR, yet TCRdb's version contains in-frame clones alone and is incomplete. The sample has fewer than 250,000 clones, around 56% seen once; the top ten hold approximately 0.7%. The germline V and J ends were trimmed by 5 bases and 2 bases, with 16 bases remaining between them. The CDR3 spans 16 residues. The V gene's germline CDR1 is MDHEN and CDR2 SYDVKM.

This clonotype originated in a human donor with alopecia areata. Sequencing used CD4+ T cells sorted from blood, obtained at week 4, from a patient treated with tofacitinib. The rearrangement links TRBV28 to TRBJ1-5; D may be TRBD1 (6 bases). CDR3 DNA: TGTGCCAGCAGTCCAAATAGGGGGAAGCGCAATCAGCCCCAGCATTTT. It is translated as CASSPNRGKRNQPQHF.